These 5 T cell receptor beta chains originate from one sample sequenced in a study of blood T cell repertoires in COVID-19. Sequenced by immunoSEQ multiplex PCR; TCRdb stores in-frame clones only, minus some. The sample gives 150,000 to 200,000 clones, around 93% of which show up once; about 5% is in the top ten. The sequenced sample was peripheral blood. The source of these receptors is a woman between 50 and 59 years old with acute or convalescent COVID-19.

V and J are TRBV29-1 and TRBJ1-1; D gene unclear. The CDR3 has 14 amino acids. Germline V gene lookup returns CDR1 SQVTM and CDR2 ANQGSEA. V was clipped by 4 bases and J by 2 bases, with 14 bases between them. The CDR3 region has the DNA TGCAGCGTTGTTGGGAGGATTGCCAACACTGAAGCTTTCTTT. This sequence encodes CSVVGRIANTEAFF.

The chain couples TRBV4-1 to TRBJ2-2; TRBD1 matches at 9 bases. With V trimmed by 5 bases and J by 8 bases, 9 bases remained unmatched. This CDR3 comprises 15 residues. In germline, CDR1 is MGHRA, CDR2 YSYEKL. The CDR3 nucleotides read TGCGCCAGCAGCTCCGGGACAGGGATCTCTGGGGAGCTGTTTTTT. This codes for CASSSGTGISGELFF.

The chain carries TRBV4-3 and TRBJ1-2; tentatively, D is TRBD1 (6 bases). V shed 0 bases and J shed 4 bases, with 15 bases lying between them. The CDR3 loop spans 16 amino acids. Germline CDR1 is LGHNA and CDR2 is YSLEER. CDR3 coding DNA: TGCGCCAGCAGCCAAGAACTCGCAGGGGCGGTCTATGGCTACACCTTC. Translating it yields CASSQELAGAVYGYTF.

The gene calls are TRBV19 and TRBJ1-3; tentative D call: TRBD1 (5 bases). V was clipped by 4 bases and J by 4 bases, with 14 bases between them. CDR1 is LNHDA and CDR2 is SQIVND in the germline V gene (reference sequence). This CDR3 is built from 15 residues. CDR3 DNA: TGTGCCAGTAGTAACCTCGCCAAGGGGGGAAACACCATATATTTT. It codes for CASSNLAKGGNTIYF.

The chain links TRBV24-1 to TRBJ2-1; D gene ambiguous. Germline CDR1 reads KGHDR; CDR2 reads SFDVKD. The CDR3 covers 16 residues. Trimming took off 0 bases at V and 0 bases at J, with 8 bases between the two ends. The DNA for the CDR3 is TGTGCCACCAGTGATTTGGCAGCGAGCTCCTACAATGAGCAGTTCTTC. Protein sequence: CATSDLAASSYNEQFF.